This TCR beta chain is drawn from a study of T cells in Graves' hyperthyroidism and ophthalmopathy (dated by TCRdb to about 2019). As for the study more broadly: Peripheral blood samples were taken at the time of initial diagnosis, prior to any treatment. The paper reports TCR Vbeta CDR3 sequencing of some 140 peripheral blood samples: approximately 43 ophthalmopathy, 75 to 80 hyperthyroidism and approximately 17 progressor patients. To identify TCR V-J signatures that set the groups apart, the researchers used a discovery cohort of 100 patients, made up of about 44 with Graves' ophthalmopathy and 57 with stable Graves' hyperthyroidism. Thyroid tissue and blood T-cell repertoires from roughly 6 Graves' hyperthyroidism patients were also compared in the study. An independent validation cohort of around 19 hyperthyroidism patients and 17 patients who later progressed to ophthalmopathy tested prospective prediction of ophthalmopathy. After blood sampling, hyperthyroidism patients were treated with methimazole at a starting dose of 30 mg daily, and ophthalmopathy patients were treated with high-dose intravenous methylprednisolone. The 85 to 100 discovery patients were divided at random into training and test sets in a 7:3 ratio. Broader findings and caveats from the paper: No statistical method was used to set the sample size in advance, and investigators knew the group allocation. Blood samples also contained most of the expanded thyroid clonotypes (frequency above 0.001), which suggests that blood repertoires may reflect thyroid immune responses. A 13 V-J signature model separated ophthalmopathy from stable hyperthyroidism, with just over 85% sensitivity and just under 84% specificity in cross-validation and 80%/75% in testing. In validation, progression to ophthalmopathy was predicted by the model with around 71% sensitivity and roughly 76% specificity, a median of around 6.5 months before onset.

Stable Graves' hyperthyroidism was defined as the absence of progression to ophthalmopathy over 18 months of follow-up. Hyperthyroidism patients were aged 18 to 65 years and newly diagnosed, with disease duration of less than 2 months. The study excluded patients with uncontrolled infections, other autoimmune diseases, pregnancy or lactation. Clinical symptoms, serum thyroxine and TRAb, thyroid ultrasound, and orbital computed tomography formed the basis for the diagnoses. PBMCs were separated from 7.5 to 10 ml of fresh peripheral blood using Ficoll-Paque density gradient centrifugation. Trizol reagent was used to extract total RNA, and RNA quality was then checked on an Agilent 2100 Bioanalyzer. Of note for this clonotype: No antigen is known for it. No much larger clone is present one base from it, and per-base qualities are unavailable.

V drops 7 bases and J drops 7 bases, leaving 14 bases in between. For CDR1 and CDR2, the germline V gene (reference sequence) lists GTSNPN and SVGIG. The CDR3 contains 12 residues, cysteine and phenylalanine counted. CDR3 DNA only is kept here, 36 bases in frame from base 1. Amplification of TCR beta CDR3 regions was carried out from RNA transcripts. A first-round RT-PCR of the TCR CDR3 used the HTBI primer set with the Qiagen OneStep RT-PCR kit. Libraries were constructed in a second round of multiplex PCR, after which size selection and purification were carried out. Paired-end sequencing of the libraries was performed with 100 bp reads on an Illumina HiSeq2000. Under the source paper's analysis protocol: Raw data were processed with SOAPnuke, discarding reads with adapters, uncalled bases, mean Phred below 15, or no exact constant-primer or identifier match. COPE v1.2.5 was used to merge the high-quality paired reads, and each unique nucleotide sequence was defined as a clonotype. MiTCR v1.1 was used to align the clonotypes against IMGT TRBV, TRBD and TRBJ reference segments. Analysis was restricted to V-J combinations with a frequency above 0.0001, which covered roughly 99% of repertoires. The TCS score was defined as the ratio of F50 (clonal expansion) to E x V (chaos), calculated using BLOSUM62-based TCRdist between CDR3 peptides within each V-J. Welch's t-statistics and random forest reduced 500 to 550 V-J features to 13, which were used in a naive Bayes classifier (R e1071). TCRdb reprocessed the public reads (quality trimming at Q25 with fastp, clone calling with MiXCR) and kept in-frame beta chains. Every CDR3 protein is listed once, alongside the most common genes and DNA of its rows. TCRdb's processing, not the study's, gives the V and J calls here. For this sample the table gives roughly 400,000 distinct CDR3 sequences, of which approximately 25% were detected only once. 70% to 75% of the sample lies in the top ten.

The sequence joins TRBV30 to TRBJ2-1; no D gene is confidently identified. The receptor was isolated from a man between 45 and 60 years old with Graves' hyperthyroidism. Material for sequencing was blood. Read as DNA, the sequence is TGTGCCTACGCCCATCTTACAAATGAGCAGTTCTTC. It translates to CAYAHLTNEQFF. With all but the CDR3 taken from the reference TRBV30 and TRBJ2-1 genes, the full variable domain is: SQTIHQWPATLVQPVGSPLSLECTVEGTSNPNLYWYRQAAGRGLQLLFYSVGIGQISSEVPQNLSASRPQDRQFILSSKKLLLSDSGFYLCAYAHLTNEQFFGPGTRLTVL.